Below, 32 T cell receptor beta chains from the same sample are listed, as sequenced in a study of cytomegalovirus exposure and HLA in healthy donors. PCR employed 60 Vbeta and 13 Jbeta primers. Assay used: immunoSEQ multiplex PCR; TCRdb lists only in-frame clones, some missing. The sample lists roughly 100,000 clones, 79% seen once, with about 4.1% in the top ten. The specimen sequenced was PBMCs. Receptors originate from a man aged 45-65 years in good health and CMV-seropositive.

The chain carries TRBV2 and TRBJ2-7, with 9 positions matching TRBD1. J gave up 9 bases and V 3 bases, and 6 bases lay outside the gene matches. Germline V gives CDR1 SNHLY, CDR2 FYNNEI. The CDR3 extends over 13 amino acids. DNA of the CDR3: TGTGCCAGCAGTGATACAGGGGGCGCGAGGCAGTACTTC. It codes for CASSDTGGARQYF.

The chain combines TRBV9 with TRBJ1-2; 8 bases match TRBD1. The CDR3 sequence is 14 residues long. J was trimmed by 4 bases and V by 4 bases; bases with no gene match: 6. Germline values: CDR1 SGDLS, CDR2 YYNGEE. This CDR3 reads CASSPDRGGYGYTF. The CDR3 region has the DNA TGTGCCAGCAGCCCCGACAGGGGTGGCTATGGCTACACCTTC.

Details on this clone: The CDR3 carries no conserved terminal phenylalanine or tryptophan, so it likely arises from a read error. Because the CDR3's place on the DNA is in doubt, the DNA is left out and the CDR3 is given as listed by TCRdb. The V gene is TRBV7-3, the J gene TRBJ1-2; TRBD1 is taken as the D call from the table, unchecked against the DNA. Germline V CDR1 and CDR2: SGHTA, FQGTGA. The CDR3 sequence runs 12 residues, both termini included. CDR3 sequence: CASRSGTGPLYL.

The chain is built from TRBV4-3 and TRBJ2-7; 10 nucleotides match TRBD2. Germline trimming cut 0 bases from V and 2 bases from J; bases unmatched to any gene: 7. The CDR3 consists of 17 residues. The germline V gene has CDR1 LGHNA and CDR2 YSLEER. The CDR3 region has the DNA TGCGCCAGCAGCCAAGATGGTGCCGGACTAGCGGCCTACGAGCAGTACTTC. It translates to CASSQDGAGLAAYEQYF.

The CDR3 sequence is CASAQGRESLQETQYF. In DNA form, the CDR3 reads TGTGCCAGCGCTCAAGGGAGGGAGAGCTTGCAAGAGACCCAGTACTTC. The chain combines TRBV5-4 with TRBJ2-5; 7 bases align to TRBD2. V lost 7 bases and J lost 2; bases outside the gene matches: 14. The CDR3 is 16 residues long. Per the germline V gene, CDR1 is SGHNT and CDR2 is YYREEE (reference sequence).

This rearrangement joins TRBV27 to TRBJ1-1; 9 nucleotides agree with TRBD1. The CDR3 loop spans 15 amino acids. From germline, CDR1 is MNHEY and CDR2 SMNVEV (reference sequence). Losses at the gene ends were 5 bases for V and 5 bases for J; bases not matched to a gene: 9. The DNA of the CDR3 is TGTGCCAGCAGTAAAGCTGGGACAGGGCATACTGAAGCTTTCTTT. It specifies CASSKAGTGHTEAFF.

This chain joins TRBV19 and TRBJ2-6; TRBD1 aligns across 9 bases. This CDR3 is built from 17 residues. Germline CDR1 reads LNHDA; CDR2 reads SQIVND (reference sequence). V was clipped by 6 bases and J by 1 base; unmatched bases: 7. CDR3 DNA sequence: TGTGCCAGTAGCTCGGACAGGGGAATGTCTGGGGCCAACGTCCTGACTTTC. Protein sequence: CASSSDRGMSGANVLTF.

In this sample, this clone turned up a few times. The chain uses TRBV7-9 and TRBJ1-3; perhaps TRBD1 as D (6 bases). CDR1 is SEHNR and CDR2 is FQNEAQ in the germline V gene (reference sequence). This CDR3 is 15 amino acids long. V was trimmed by 0 bases and J by 3 bases, leaving 9 bases between them. The CDR3 spells CASSLAGASGNTIYF. In DNA form, the CDR3 reads TGTGCCAGCAGCTTAGCGGGGGCAAGTGGAAACACCATATATTTT.

On this clone: A read error may produce the germline difference seen at one junction end. This chain uses TRBV6-6 with TRBJ2-4; weak D call: TRBD2 (6 bases). CDR1 is MNHNY and CDR2 is SVGAGI in the germline V gene (reference sequence). CDR3 length equals 16 residues. The CDR3 DNA sequence: TGTGCCAGCAGTCCCCCATCGGGGGTAGACAAAAACATTCAGTCCTTC. Translated: CASSPPSGVDKNIQSF.

Only one count was recorded for this clone. The chain employs TRBV19 and TRBJ2-7; 7 bases match TRBD1. In germline, CDR1 is LNHDA, CDR2 SQIVND (reference sequence). The CDR3 has 14 amino acids. J was trimmed by 2 bases and V by 4 bases; bases with no gene match: 5. The CDR3 here is CASSRDSLAYEQYF. The CDR3 DNA sequence: TGTGCCAGTAGTAGGGACAGCCTAGCCTACGAGCAGTACTTC.

The chain couples TRBV9 to TRBJ1-3; D is undetermined. CDR1 is SGDLS, CDR2 YYNGEE, per germline. The CDR3 is 13 amino acids. V lost 1 base, J lost 0 bases, and 2 bases lay in between. In DNA form, the CDR3 reads TGTGCCAGCAGCGTACTCTCTGGAAACACCATATATTTT. Translated, it gives CASSVLSGNTIYF.

The CDR3 sequence is CSVGGQGYTGELFF. For the CDR3, the DNA is TGCAGCGTTGGGGGACAGGGGTACACCGGGGAGCTGTTTTTT. The V gene is TRBV29-1, the J gene TRBJ2-2; 10 bases are a match to TRBD1. The CDR3 is 14 amino acids. Trimming removed 4 bases from V and 3 bases from J; junction bases left unmatched: 2. The germline gives CDR1 SQVTM, CDR2 ANQGSEA.

The chain carries TRBV19 and TRBJ2-5, with D possibly being TRBD2 (5 bases). The CDR3 is made up of 16 amino acids. Germline V gene data show CDR1 as LNHDA and CDR2 as SQIVND (reference sequence). V lost 7 bases, J lost 5 bases, and 23 bases lay in between. This CDR3 reads CASTTSGTALGETQYF. The CDR3 DNA is TGTGCCAGTACTACAAGCGGAACTGCCCTGGGGGAGACCCAGTACTTC.

This rearrangement joins TRBV19 to TRBJ2-7, with TRBD1 identical over 8 bases. The V and J ends lost 5 bases and 4 bases, in that order; junction bases with no gene match: 4. Germline-derived CDR1 and CDR2 are LNHDA and SQIVND (reference sequence). This CDR3 comprises 13 residues. The CDR3 loop is CASSGTGVYEQYF. The CDR3 DNA reads TGTGCCAGTAGTGGGACAGGTGTTTACGAGCAGTACTTC.

The chain links TRBV13 to TRBJ2-7; D is uncertain. V lost 10 bases and J lost 4, with 17 bases in between. CDR1 is PRHDT, CDR2 FYEKMQ, per germline (reference sequence). CDR3 length: 13 residues. The CDR3 loop is CAMLGSRQYEQYF. DNA for the CDR3: TGTGCCATGCTCGGGTCGCGGCAATACGAGCAGTACTTC.

This clone was detected once. The junction differs from germline at one of its ends, possibly a read error. J is TRBJ2-7 and V is TRBV28; 9 bases agree with TRBD2. CDR1 and CDR2 (germline): MDHEN, SYDVKM. The CDR3 consists of 14 residues. CDR3 sequence: CANSTLAGFDEQYF. Here the CDR3 DNA reads TGTGCCAACAGTACTCTAGCGGGATTCGACGAGCAGTACTTC. The full variable domain, completed using reference TRBV28 and TRBJ2-7, is DVKVTQSSRYLVKRTGEKVFLECVQDMDHENMFWYRQDPGLGLRLIYFSYDVKMKEKGDIPEGYSVSREKKERFSLILESASTNQTSMYLCANSTLAGFDEQYFGPGTRLTVT.

Here the CDR3 reads CASSLKGSGEKLFF. For the CDR3, the DNA is TGCGCCAGCAGCTTGAAAGGGAGTGGTGAAAAACTGTTTTTT. The chain recombines TRBV5-1 with TRBJ1-4; D unresolved. CDR3 length: 14 residues. Per germline, CDR1 SGHRS and CDR2 YFSETQ. With 1 base removed from V and 7 bases from J, the gap between germline ends came to 11 bases.

This chain connects TRBV29-1 to TRBJ2-1, with 7 bases identical to TRBD2. J gave up 4 bases and V 4 bases, and 4 bases lay outside the gene matches. The CDR3 loop spans 13 amino acids. CDR1 is SQVTM and CDR2 is ANQGSEA in the germline V gene. The chain's CDR3 is CSVVPGGYNEQFF. Here the CDR3 DNA reads TGCAGCGTTGTACCGGGGGGTTACAATGAGCAGTTCTTC.

The V gene is TRBV10-3, the J gene TRBJ2-3, with 7 bases lining up with TRBD1. Trimming took 10 bases from V and 4 from J; bases not matched to a gene: 11. Germline V gene lookup returns CDR1 ENHRY and CDR2 SYGVKD. This CDR3 has 14 amino acids. This CDR3 reads CATKAITGADTQYF. The CDR3 DNA sequence: TGTGCCACCAAAGCAATAACAGGGGCAGATACGCAGTATTTT.

The CDR3 nucleotides are TGTGCCAGCAGCAAAGAGGGCCTAGCGGGAGCGTCCAATGAGCAGTTCTTC. Its protein is CASSKEGLAGASNEQFF. The gene calls are TRBV21-1 and TRBJ2-1; TRBD2 is the table's D call and was not checked against the DNA. TRBV21-1 is termed a pseudogene. The CDR3 length is 17 residues.

The gene calls are TRBV9 and TRBJ2-7; TRBD1 matches 9 bases. CDR1 SGDLS and CDR2 YYNGEE come from the germline V gene. With V trimmed by 1 base and J by 13 bases, 12 bases remained unmatched. The CDR3 is 14 amino acids. The CDR3 spells CASSVRGTGLDVYF. CDR3 nucleotide sequence: TGTGCCAGCAGCGTAAGGGGGACAGGGCTAGATGTTTACTTC.

CDR3 region: CASKTGTSTEAFF. CDR3 bases: TGTGCCAGCAAGACAGGGACCAGCACTGAAGCTTTCTTT. The gene calls are TRBV6-5 and TRBJ1-1; 7 nucleotides line up with TRBD1. CDR1 is MNHEY and CDR2 is SVGAGI in the germline V gene. J gave up 4 bases and V 7 bases, and 6 bases lay outside the gene matches. CDR3 length equals 13 residues.

This sequence joins TRBV30 and TRBJ2-1; 10 nucleotides line up with TRBD1. Looked up from germline, CDR1 is GTSNPN and CDR2 is SVGIG (reference sequence). The CDR3 length is 18 residues. With 5 bases clipped from V and 2 bases from J, the junction kept 15 bases outside the gene matches. The CDR3 region has the DNA TGTGCCTGGGGAGGCGGGACAGGGGTCCATATGACCTACAATGAGCAGTTCTTC. It translates to CAWGGGTGVHMTYNEQFF.

The V and J genes are TRBV5-1 and TRBJ2-1, with D possibly being TRBD1 (6 bases). CDR3 length: 16 amino acids. Trimming cost V 5 bases and J 2 bases, with 17 bases left between them. CDR1 and CDR2 from the germline V gene are SGHRS and YFSETQ. The CDR3 loop reads CASRPTTGITYNEQFF. CDR3 in DNA: TGCGCCAGCAGACCTACAACAGGGATAACCTACAATGAGCAGTTCTTC.

Only one count was recorded for this clone. The chain uses TRBV29-1 and TRBJ2-5, with 13 bases identical to TRBD2. In germline, CDR1 is SQVTM, CDR2 ANQGSEA. The CDR3 has 16 amino acids. V trimming: 1 base; J trimming: 10 bases; junction bases outside the gene matches: 12. The CDR3 bases are TGCAGCGTTGAAGGCCTTCCTGGACTAGCGGGAGTTATCCAGTACTTC. Amino acids: CSVEGLPGLAGVIQYF.

In the case of this clone: The same CDR3 is also encoded by other DNA sequences in this sample. V usage is TRBV5-1 and J usage is TRBJ2-5; D is unresolved. The germline V gene encodes CDR1 SGHRS and CDR2 YFSETQ. The V end lost 0 bases, the J end lost 3 bases, and 6 bases lay between the germline ends. This CDR3 is built from 13 residues. This chain's CDR3 is CASSLAGKETQYF. In DNA form, the CDR3 reads TGCGCCAGCAGCTTGGCCGGTAAAGAGACCCAGTACTTC.

This clone appeared a single time. This chain links TRBV5-4 with TRBJ2-2, with 13 bases that match TRBD2. Trimming at V came to 4 bases and at J to 5 bases, leaving 14 bases not matched to a gene. The CDR3 runs to 19 residues. Per the germline V gene, CDR1 is SGHNT and CDR2 is YYREEE (reference sequence). In nucleotides, the CDR3 is TGTGCCAGCAGCCAATACCTAAGGACTAGCGGGAGACGTACCGGGGAGCTGTTTTTT. This sequence encodes CASSQYLRTSGRRTGELFF.

J is TRBJ2-2 and V is TRBV25-1; D is uncertain. Trimming removed 2 bases at V and 1 base at J, with 2 bases between. Germline V gene data show CDR1 as MGHDK and CDR2 as SYGVNS. CDR3 length: 13 residues. The CDR3 here is CASSEQNTGELFF. The CDR3 DNA is TGTGCCAGCAGTGAACAGAACACCGGGGAGCTGTTTTTT.

This chain uses TRBV18 with TRBJ2-1; possible D gene TRBD1, 5 bases. CDR3 length: 16 amino acids. Trimming cost V 0 bases and J 1 base, with 10 bases left between them. Germline loops: CDR1 KGHSH, CDR2 LQKENI. CDR3 loop: CASSPPRQSSYNEQFF. As DNA, the CDR3 is TGTGCCAGCTCACCACCAAGACAGTCGTCCTACAATGAGCAGTTCTTC.

J is TRBJ2-3 and V is TRBV5-4; 7 positions agree with TRBD2. This CDR3 has 16 amino acids. From germline, CDR1 is SGHNT and CDR2 YYREEE (reference sequence). The ends lost 3 bases at V and 3 bases at J; junction bases unmatched: 10. This CDR3 reads CASSSPGGSGTDTQYF. The CDR3 nucleotides are TGTGCCAGCAGCTCGCCCGGCGGGAGTGGGACAGATACGCAGTATTTT.

The CDR3 reads CASSPSGGAYNEQFF. The CDR3 nucleotides read TGCGCCAGCAGCCCTTCGGGGGGCGCCTACAATGAGCAGTTCTTC. This chain connects TRBV5-1 to TRBJ2-1, with D tentatively TRBD2 (7 bases). This CDR3 region has 15 residues. The germline V gene encodes CDR1 SGHRS and CDR2 YFSETQ. Trimming shortened V by 4 bases and J by 2 bases, and 13 bases separated the two germline ends.

The V and J genes are TRBV2 and TRBJ2-5, with D unresolved. This CDR3 spans 14 amino acids. Trimming pared 7 bases from V and 5 bases from J, leaving 17 bases between. Germline V lookup: CDR1 SNHLY, CDR2 FYNNEI. The DNA for the CDR3 is TGTGCCAGCACCGAACGTGACCTCGGGGAGACCCAGTACTTC. It yields the protein CASTERDLGETQYF.